This entry lists 8 T cell receptor beta chains sequenced from one sample in a study of molecular identifiers for immune sequencing clone quantification. TCRdb reanalysed the PCR reads using MiXCR and keeps one entry per CDR3 protein. The repertoire holds about 320,000 distinct CDR3 sequences, with about a quarter as singletons. Sample: naive CD8+ T cells from blood, with Jurkat cell RNA spiked in. Subset given: FACS-sorted CD8+CD4-CCR7+CD45RA+ naive T cells. The receptor set was obtained from a human donor in good health. Some libraries in this study had Jurkat cell RNA spiked in.

In this sample, this clonotype turned up a few times. The genes are TRBV12-3 or TRBV12-4 and TRBJ1-4; D not certain. The V end was cut by 3 bases, the J end by 5 bases, with 10 bases between. This CDR3 has 14 residues. The CDR3 bases are TGTGCCAGCAGTTTTCGGGCCGAAAATGAAAAACTGTTTTTT. As protein: CASSFRAENEKLFF.

The V call is TRBV19, the J call TRBJ1-5, with a possible D match to TRBD1 (6 bases). In germline, CDR1 is LNHDA, CDR2 SQIVND (reference sequence). Trimming took 7 bases from V and 6 from J, leaving 19 bases between them. The CDR3 is made up of 15 amino acids. The DNA for the CDR3 is TGTGCCAGTACCCTAGGGGCAGGGGCGGGTCAGCCCCAGCATTTT. This gives the protein CASTLGAGAGQPQHF.

In this sample, this clonotype turned up a few times. An end of the junction differs from the germline gene, which may be a read error. The gene calls are TRBV5-3 and TRBJ1-2; D possibly corresponds to TRBD1 (5 bases). TRBV5-3 is recorded as an ORF, its role being uncertain. This CDR3 spans 13 amino acids. CDR3 in amino acids: CASSLDGAGGYTF. The CDR3 DNA reads TGTGCCAGCAGCTTGGATGGGGCTGGTGGCTACACCTTC.

This sequence joins TRBV7-9 and TRBJ2-5; 9 nucleotides match TRBD1. This CDR3 comprises 17 residues. V gave up 5 bases and J gave up 9 bases; unmatched junction bases: 19. Germline V gene lookup returns CDR1 SEHNR and CDR2 FQNEAQ (reference sequence). The CDR3 region is CASSLKSGTGFPEPQYF. CDR3 coding DNA: TGTGCCAGCAGCCTAAAAAGCGGGACAGGGTTTCCGGAGCCCCAGTACTTC.

This clonotype has more than one count but fewer than ten. The germline gene is not matched at one end of the junction; a read error may be the cause. V gene TRBV20-1 combines with J gene TRBJ1-1; D is uncertain. This CDR3 has 12 amino acids. Germline V gives CDR1 DFQATT, CDR2 SNEGSKA (reference sequence). This CDR3 reads CSARDYGTEAFF. In nucleotides, the CDR3 is TGCAGCGCTAGAGATTACGGGACTGAAGCTTTCTTT.

The V and J genes are TRBV5-3 and TRBJ1-1; 9 bases agree with TRBD1. TRBV5-3 is reported as an ORF; its role is uncertain. The ends lost 8 bases at V and 6 bases at J; junction bases unmatched: 11. The CDR3 contains 14 residues. The chain's CDR3 is CASSLQGALAEAFF. In DNA, the CDR3 is TGTGCCAGCAGTCTACAGGGGGCGCTCGCTGAAGCTTTCTTT.

This clonotype was seen more than once but under ten times. This sequence joins TRBV7-9 and TRBJ2-5; possibly TRBD1 or TRBD2 for D (5 bases each). V lost 5 bases and J lost 0, with 19 bases in between. CDR1 and CDR2 (germline): SEHNR, FQNEAQ (reference sequence). CDR3 size: 17 residues. CDR3 protein: CASSPQPGRLYQETQYF. The CDR3 region has the DNA TGTGCCAGCAGCCCCCAACCGGGACGCCTGTACCAAGAGACCCAGTACTTC.

Only a few counts were recorded for this clonotype. This chain joins TRBV6-2 or TRBV6-3 and TRBJ1-1; D might be TRBD1 (6 bases). Germline CDR1 and CDR2: MNHEY and SVGEGT. This CDR3 has 13 residues. V was clipped by 2 bases and J by 8 bases, with 12 bases between them. As DNA, the CDR3 is TGTGCCAGCAGTTACCGAGGACAGAGAGAAGCTTTCTTT. It yields the protein CASSYRGQREAFF.